This T cell receptor beta chain appears in the sequencing data of a study of blood T cell repertoires in COVID-19. Turning to the study itself: Both acute and convalescent COVID-19 samples were obtained from the United States, Italy and Spain.

Recruits, aged about 18 to 90 years, lived in 25 or so US areas. Participants were placed into cohorts based on the clinical history they reported. The CDR3 length is 13 residues. Trimming at V came to 4 bases and at J to 10 bases, leaving 4 bases not matched to a gene. Germline loops: CDR1 MRHNA, CDR2 SNTAGT. Profiled with immunoSEQ multiplex PCR; TCRdb holds only in-frame clones, not every one. This sample carries some 260,000 clones, around 90% of them seen once, and the ten largest clones take over 6%. This chain joins TRBV6-4 and TRBJ1-6; 7 bases fit TRBD1. The material sequenced was PBMCs or T cells enriched from blood (not recorded which). The clonotype originates from a woman aged 25 to 45 with acute COVID-19. The CDR3 DNA follows: TGTGCCAGCAGTGCTACAGGGGACTCACCCCTCCACTTT. Its protein is CASSATGDSPLHF.